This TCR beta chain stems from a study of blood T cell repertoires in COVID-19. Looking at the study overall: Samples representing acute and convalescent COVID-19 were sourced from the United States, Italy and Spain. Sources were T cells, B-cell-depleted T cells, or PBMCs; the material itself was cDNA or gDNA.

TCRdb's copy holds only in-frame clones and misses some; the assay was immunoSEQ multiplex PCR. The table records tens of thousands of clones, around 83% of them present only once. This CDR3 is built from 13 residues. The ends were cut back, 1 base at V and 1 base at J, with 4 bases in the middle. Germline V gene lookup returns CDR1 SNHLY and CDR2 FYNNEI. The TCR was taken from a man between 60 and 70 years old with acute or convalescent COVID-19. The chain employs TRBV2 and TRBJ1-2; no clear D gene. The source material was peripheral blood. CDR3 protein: CASSEESNYGYTF. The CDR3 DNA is TGTGCCAGCAGTGAAGAGAGTAACTATGGCTACACCTTC.